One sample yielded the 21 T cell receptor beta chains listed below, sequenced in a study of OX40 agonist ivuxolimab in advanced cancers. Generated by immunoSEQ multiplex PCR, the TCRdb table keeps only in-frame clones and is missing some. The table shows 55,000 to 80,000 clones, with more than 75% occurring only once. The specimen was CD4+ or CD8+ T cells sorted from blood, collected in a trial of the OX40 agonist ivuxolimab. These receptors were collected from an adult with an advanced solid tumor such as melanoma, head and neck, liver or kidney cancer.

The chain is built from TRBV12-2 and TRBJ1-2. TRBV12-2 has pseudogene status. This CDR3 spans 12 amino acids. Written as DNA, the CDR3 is TGTGCAAGTCGCTTAGCGGGGTCTGGCTACACCTTC. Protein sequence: CASRLAGSGYTF.

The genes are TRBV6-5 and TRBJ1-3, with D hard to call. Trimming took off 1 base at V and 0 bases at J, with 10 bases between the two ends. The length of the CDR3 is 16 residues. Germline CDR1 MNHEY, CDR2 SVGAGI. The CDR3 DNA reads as TGTGCCAGCAGTTACTTTACACCGAGCTCTGGAAACACCATATATTTT. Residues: CASSYFTPSSGNTIYF.

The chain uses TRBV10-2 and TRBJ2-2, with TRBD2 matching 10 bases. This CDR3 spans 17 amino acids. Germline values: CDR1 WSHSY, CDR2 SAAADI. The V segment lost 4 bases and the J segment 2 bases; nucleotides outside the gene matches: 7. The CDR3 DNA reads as TGCGCCAGCAGTGGTTTGAGCGGGAGGGCCAACACCGGGGAGCTGTTTTTT. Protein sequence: CASSGLSGRANTGELFF.

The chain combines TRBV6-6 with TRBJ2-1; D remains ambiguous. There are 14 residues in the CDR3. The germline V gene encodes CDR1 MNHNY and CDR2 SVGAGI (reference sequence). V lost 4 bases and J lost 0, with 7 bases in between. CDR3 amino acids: CASSLGLSYNEQFF. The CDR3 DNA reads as TGTGCCAGCAGTTTGGGCCTCTCCTACAATGAGCAGTTCTTC.

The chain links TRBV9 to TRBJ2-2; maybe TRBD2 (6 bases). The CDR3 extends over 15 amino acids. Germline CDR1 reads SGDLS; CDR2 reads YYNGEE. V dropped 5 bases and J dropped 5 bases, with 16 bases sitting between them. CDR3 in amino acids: CASSVTQAGTGELFF. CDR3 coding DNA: TGTGCCAGCAGTGTTACACAGGCGGGGACCGGGGAGCTGTTTTTT. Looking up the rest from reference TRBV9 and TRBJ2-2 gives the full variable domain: DSGVTQTPKHLITATGQRVTLRCSPRSGDLSVYWYQQSLDQGLQFLIQYYNGEERAKGNILERFSAQQFPDLHSELNLSSLELGDSALYFCASSVTQAGTGELFFGEGSRLTVL.

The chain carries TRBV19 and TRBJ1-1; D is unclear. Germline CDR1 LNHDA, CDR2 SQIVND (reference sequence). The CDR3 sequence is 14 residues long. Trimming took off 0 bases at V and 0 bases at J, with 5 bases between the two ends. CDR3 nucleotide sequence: TGTGCCAGTAGTATAGAGATCATGAACACTGAAGCTTTCTTT. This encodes CASSIEIMNTEAFF.

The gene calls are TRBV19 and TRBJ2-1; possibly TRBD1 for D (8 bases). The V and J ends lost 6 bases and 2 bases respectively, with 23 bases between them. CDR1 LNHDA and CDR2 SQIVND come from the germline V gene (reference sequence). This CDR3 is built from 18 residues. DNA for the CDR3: TGTGCCAGTAGAGGACAGGGAGGGAGTAGGAGAGCCTACAATGAGCAGTTCTTC. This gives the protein CASRGQGGSRRAYNEQFF. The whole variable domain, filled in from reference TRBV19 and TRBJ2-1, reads DGGITQSPKYLFRKEGQNVTLSCEQNLNHDAMYWYRQDPGQGLRLIYYSQIVNDFQKGDIAEGYSVSREKKESFPLTVTSAQKNPTAFYLCASRGQGGSRRAYNEQFFGPGTRLTVL.

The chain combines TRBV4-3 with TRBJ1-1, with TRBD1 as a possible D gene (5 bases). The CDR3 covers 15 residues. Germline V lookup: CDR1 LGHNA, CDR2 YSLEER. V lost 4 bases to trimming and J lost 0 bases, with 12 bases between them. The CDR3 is CASSPGGALNTEAFF. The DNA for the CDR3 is TGCGCCAGCAGCCCGGGGGGAGCGCTGAACACTGAAGCTTTCTTT.

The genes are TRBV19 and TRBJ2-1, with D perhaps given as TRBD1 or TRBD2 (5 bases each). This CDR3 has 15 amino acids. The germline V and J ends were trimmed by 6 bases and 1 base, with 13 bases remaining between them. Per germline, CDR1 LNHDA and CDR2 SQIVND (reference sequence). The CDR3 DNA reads TGTGCCAGTAGCCCGGGACGGTCATCCTACAATGAGCAGTTCTTC. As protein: CASSPGRSSYNEQFF.

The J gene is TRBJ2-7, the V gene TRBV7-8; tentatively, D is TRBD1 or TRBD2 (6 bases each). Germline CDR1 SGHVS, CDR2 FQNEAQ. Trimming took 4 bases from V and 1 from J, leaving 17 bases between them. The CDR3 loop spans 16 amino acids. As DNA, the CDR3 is TGTGCCAGCAGCTCGGGCACGAGGGGGGCATCCTACGAGCAGTACTTC. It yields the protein CASSSGTRGASYEQYF.

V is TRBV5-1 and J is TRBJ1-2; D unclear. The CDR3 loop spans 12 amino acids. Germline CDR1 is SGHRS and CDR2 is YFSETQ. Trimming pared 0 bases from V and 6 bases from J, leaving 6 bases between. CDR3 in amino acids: CASSLGGNGYTF. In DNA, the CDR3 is TGCGCCAGCAGCTTGGGAGGGAATGGCTACACCTTC.

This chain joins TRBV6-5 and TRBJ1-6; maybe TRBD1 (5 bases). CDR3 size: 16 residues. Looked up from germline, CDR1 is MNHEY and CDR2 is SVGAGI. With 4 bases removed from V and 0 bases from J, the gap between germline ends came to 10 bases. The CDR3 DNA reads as TGTGCCAGCAGTTGGGACCGGAGCTCCTATAATTCACCCCTCCACTTT. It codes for CASSWDRSSYNSPLHF.

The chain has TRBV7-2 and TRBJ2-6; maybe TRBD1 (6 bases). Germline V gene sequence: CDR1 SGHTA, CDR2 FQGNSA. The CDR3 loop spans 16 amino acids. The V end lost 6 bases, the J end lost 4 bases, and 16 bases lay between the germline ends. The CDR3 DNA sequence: TGTGCCAGCAGTCCATCCCCAGGGGCCGGGGCCAACGTCCTGACTTTC. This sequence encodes CASSPSPGAGANVLTF.

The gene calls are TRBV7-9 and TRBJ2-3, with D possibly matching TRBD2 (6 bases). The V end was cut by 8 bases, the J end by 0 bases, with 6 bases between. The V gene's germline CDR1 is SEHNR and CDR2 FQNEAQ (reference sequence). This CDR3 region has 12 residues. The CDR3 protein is CASAGSTDTQYF. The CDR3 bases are TGTGCCAGCGCGGGAAGCACAGATACGCAGTATTTT.

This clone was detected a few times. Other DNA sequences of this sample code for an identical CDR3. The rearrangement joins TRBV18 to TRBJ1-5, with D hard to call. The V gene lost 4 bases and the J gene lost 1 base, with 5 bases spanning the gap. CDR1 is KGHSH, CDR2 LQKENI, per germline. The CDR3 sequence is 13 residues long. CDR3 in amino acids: CASSLSSNQPQHF. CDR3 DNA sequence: TGTGCCAGCTCACTTTCAAGCAATCAGCCCCAGCATTTT.

CDR3 DNA: TGTGCCAGCAGCCTGACAGGGGTCACTGAAGCTTTCTTT. This encodes CASSLTGVTEAFF. The rearrangement uses TRBV5-6 and TRBJ1-1; 8 nucleotides agree with TRBD1. The CDR3 runs to 13 residues. V shed 4 bases, J shed 4 bases, and the junction held 3 bases outside the gene matches. Germline V lookup: CDR1 SGHDT, CDR2 YYEEEE. Together with reference TRBV5-6 and TRBJ1-1, the CDR3 gives the full variable domain: DAGVTQSPTHLIKTRGQQVTLRCSPKSGHDTVSWYQQALGQGPQFIFQYYEEEERQRGNFPDRFSGHQFPNYSSELNVNALLLGDSALYLCASSLTGVTEAFFGQGTRLTVV.

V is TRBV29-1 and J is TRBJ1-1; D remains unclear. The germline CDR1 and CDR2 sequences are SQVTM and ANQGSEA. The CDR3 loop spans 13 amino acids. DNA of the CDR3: TGCAGTCTTACTCAGTCAGCGAACACTGAAGCTTTCTTT. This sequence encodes CSLTQSANTEAFF. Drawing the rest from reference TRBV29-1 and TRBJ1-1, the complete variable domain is SAVISQKPSRDICQRGTSLTIQCQVDSQVTMMFWYRQQPGQSLTLIATANQGSEATYESGFVIDKFPISRPNLTFSTLTVSNMSPEDSSIYLCSLTQSANTEAFFGQGTRLTVV.

CDR3 protein: CASSARPHEQYF. The DNA for the CDR3 is TGTGCCAGCAGTGCGCGGCCCCACGAGCAGTACTTC. This chain uses TRBV6-1 with TRBJ2-7; no clear D gene. The V gene lost 4 bases and the J gene lost 5 bases, with 9 bases spanning the gap. CDR3 length equals 12 residues. Germline-derived CDR1 and CDR2 are MNHNS and SASEGT.

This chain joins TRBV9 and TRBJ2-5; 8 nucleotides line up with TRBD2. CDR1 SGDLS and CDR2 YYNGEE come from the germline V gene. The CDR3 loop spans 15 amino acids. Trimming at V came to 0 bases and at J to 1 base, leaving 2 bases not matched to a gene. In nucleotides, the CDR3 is TGTGCCAGCAGCGTAGCGGGGGGGCTCCAAGAGACCCAGTACTTC. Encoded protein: CASSVAGGLQETQYF.

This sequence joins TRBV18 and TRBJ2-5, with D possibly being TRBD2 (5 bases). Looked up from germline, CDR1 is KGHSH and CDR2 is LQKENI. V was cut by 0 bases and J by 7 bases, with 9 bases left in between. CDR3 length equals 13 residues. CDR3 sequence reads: CASSPPLEATQYF. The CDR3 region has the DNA TGTGCCAGCTCACCACCTCTGGAGGCGACCCAGTACTTC.

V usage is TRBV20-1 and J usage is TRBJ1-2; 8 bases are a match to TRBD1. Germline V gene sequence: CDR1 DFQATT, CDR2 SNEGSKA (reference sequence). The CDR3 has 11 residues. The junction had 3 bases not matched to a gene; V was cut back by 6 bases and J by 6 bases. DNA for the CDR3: TGCAGTGCAATGGACAGGGATGGCTACACCTTC. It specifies CSAMDRDGYTF.